Described below is a single T cell receptor (beta chain) sequence and its context. Its antigen is still unknown. No cell sorting was done before RNA was extracted from the tissue. Per germline, CDR1 DFQATT and CDR2 SNEGSKA (reference sequence). The CDR3 length is 17 residues. V lost 2 bases and J lost 4, with 22 bases in between. These data come from a study of tumor and adjacent non-tumor tissue in lung cancer. Study-wide context: Patients comprised about eleven adenocarcinoma, a couple of squamous cell carcinoma and 1 small cell lung cancer. Stage I to III disease affected about nine men and 5 women aged roughly 30 to 76. Samples averaged around 4.2 million productive TCRbeta reads each.

Three rounds of nested PCR, following a modified ARM-PCR protocol, produced the TCRbeta library. TCRdb re-called the multiplex PCR reads with MiXCR, one entry per CDR3 protein. The repertoire holds 75,000 to 80,000 distinct CDR3 sequences, with 80% to 85% as singletons. Study findings and constraints: TCR diversity was significantly greater in tumor than normal lung tissue.

The chain carries TRBV20-1 and TRBJ2-3; D gene uncertain. The source of this sequence is a woman between 50 and 59 years old with non-small cell lung cancer. Sequences were obtained from lung tumor tissue. The CDR3 loop reads CSARYIEGTILSDTQYF. For the CDR3, the DNA is TGCAGTGCTAGATATATCGAAGGCACTATTTTGTCAGATACGCAGTATTTT.